This TCR beta chain was identified in a study of shared T cell receptors in the human thymus. Germline loops: CDR1 MNHNY, CDR2 SVGAGI (reference sequence). The CDR3 is made up of 16 amino acids. J lost 3 bases, V lost 5 bases, and 10 bases had no gene match. Profiling relied on immunoSEQ multiplex PCR, and the TCRdb table lists in-frame clones only, not all of them. The sample records roughly 500,000 clones, about 84% being singletons. Separately, the same data were catalogued under a study of human thymus T cells. Turning to that study: The source of the thymus tissue was resections taken during corrective heart surgery.

The chain recombines TRBV6-6 with TRBJ1-1, with 9 nucleotides matching TRBD1. The sample was thymocytes. This clonotype originated in a boy under two years old with a congenital heart defect. The CDR3, as DNA: TGTGCCAGCAGTGTCTGGGACAGGGCCCCGGACACTGAAGCTTTCTTT. This codes for CASSVWDRAPDTEAFF.